The clone carrying this T cell receptor beta chain was observed many times. Its specificity is not known. This record belongs to a study of T-cell reconstitution after alpha-beta-depleted transplantation in children. Broader study findings: Recipient T cells and thymic progenitors that survived gave rise to the high TCRbeta diversity observed at day 60 in some patients. Approximately two months post-transplant, alpha-beta T cells reportedly originated from several hundred expanded graft clones. T-cell numbers and diversity, one year after transplant, stemmed largely from T cells that were newly produced.

V dropped 5 bases and J dropped 0 bases, with 17 bases sitting between them. The CDR3 is 17 residues long. Researchers prepared the TCRbeta library using unique molecular identifiers, the study reports. TCRdb independently ran MiXCR on the PCR reads; one entry per CDR3 protein. Here the sample spans hundreds of thousands of distinct CDR3 sequences, 11% being singletons. Here the sequenced sample was peripheral blood, taken 180 days after TCRalphabeta/CD19-depleted stem cell transplant. The TCR sequence derives from a male patient aged 2 to 10 who had a stem cell transplant for chronic granulomatous disease, so the T cells may come from the graft donor. The V and J genes are TRBV12-3 or TRBV12-4 and TRBJ2-4, with D possibly TRBD1 on 6 matching bases. The CDR3: CASSPLQGGLAKNIQYF. The CDR3 DNA reads TGTGCCAGCAGTCCACTACAGGGTGGACTAGCCAAAAACATTCAGTACTTC.